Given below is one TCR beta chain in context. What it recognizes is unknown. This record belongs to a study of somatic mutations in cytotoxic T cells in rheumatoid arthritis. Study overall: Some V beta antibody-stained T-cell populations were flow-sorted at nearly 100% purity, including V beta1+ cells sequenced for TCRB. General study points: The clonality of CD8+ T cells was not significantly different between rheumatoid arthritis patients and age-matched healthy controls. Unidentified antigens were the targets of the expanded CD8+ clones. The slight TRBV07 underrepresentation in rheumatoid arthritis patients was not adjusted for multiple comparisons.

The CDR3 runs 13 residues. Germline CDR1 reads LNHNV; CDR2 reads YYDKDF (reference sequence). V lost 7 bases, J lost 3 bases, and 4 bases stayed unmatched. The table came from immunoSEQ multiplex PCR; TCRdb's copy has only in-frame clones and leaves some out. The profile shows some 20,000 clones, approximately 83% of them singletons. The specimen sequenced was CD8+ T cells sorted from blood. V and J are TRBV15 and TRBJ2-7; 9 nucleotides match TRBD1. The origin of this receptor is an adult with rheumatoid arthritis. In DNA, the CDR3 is TGTGCCACCAAGGACAGGGGTTACTACGAGCAGTACGTC. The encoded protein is CATKDRGYYEQYV.